A selection of T cell receptor beta chains follows, all from one sample in a study of CD4+ T cells in melanoma. Some clones are missing from TCRdb's copy, which holds only in-frame ones; the method was immunoSEQ multiplex PCR. The data hold about 140,000 clones, with around 90% observed a single time. The receptor set was obtained from a human donor with melanoma. CDR3s include the opening cysteine and the closing phenylalanine or tryptophan. The D gene is left open where the match is weak. Expanded clones get a size class; other rows say once, few or many, or leave the size out.

TRBJ2-7 TRBD2 . TRBV10-3 CAISGSLAGAQEQYF TGTGCCATCAGTGGGTCGTTAGCGGGGGCCCAAGAGCAGTACTTC
TRBJ1-2 TRBD1 once TRBV5-1 CASSFRTGGSGYTF TGCGCCAGCAGCTTCCGGACAGGGGGCTCTGGCTACACCTTC
TRBJ2-7 TRBD1 . TRBV30 CAWSVQGQGAYEQYF TGTGCCTGGAGTGTACAGGGACAGGGGGCTTACGAGCAGTACTTC
TRBJ1-6 . . TRBV19 CASSPWAGNSPLHF TGTGCCAGTAGTCCCTGGGCGGGTAATTCACCCCTCCACTTT
TRBJ1-4 TRBD1 . TRBV6-5 CASRQGAANEKLFF TGTGCCAGCCGCCAGGGGGCCGCTAATGAAAAACTGTTTTTT
TRBJ1-2 . . TRBV2 CASSIVRESGYTF TGTGCCAGCAGTATCGTCAGGGAGAGTGGCTACACCTTC
TRBJ1-6 . . TRBV2 CASSGYGSPLHF TGTGCCAGCAGTGGGTATGGTTCACCCCTCCACTTT
TRBJ1-5 . . TRBV15 CATSREFGQPQHF TGTGCCACCAGCAGAGAATTCGGCCAGCCCCAGCATTTT
TRBJ1-1 . once TRBV18 CASSPDVRVATEAFF TGTGCCAGCTCACCAGATGTGAGGGTTGCCACTGAAGCTTTCTTT
TRBJ2-3 . . TRBV7-6 CARNRRGTDTQYF TGTGCCAGAAATCGACGCGGCACAGATACGCAGTATTTT
TRBJ2-3 . . TRBV5-1 CASSPQADQGKYF TGCGCCAGCAGCCCCCAGGCGGATCAGGGGAAGTATTTT
TRBJ2-1 . . TRBV11-2 CASTYDRSSYNEQFF TGTGCCAGCACCTACGACAGAAGCTCCTACAATGAGCAGTTCTTC
TRBJ1-4 . . TRBV2 CASIRATGEKLFF TGTGCCAGCATCCGGGCCACGGGAGAAAAACTGTTTTTT
TRBJ2-2 . . TRBV7-9 CASSPIETLTNTGELFF TGTGCCAGCAGCCCCATAGAGACATTGACGAACACCGGGGAGCTGTTTTTT
TRBJ1-5 . . TRBV2 CASTDSNQPQHF TGTGCCAGCACTGACTCCAATCAGCCCCAGCATTTT
TRBJ2-7 . . TRBV10-3 CAISEGGLNEQYF TGTGCCATCAGTGAAGGGGGGCTCAACGAGCAGTACTTC
TRBJ1-1 TRBD1 . TRBV29-1 CSGIKGAGFTEAFF TGCAGTGGGATAAAGGGGGCCGGGTTCACTGAAGCTTTCTTT
TRBJ1-1 . . TRBV6-5 CASSYLGQYQAFF TGTGCCAGCAGTTACCTTGGACAGTACCAAGCTTTCTTT
TRBJ1-2 . once TRBV5-1 CASSWGTDNYGYTF TGCGCCAGCAGCTGGGGGACGGATAACTATGGCTACACCTTC
TRBJ2-1 . once TRBV19 CASRQGGGVDEQFF TGTGCCAGTAGACAGGGGGGGGGAGTTGATGAGCAGTTCTTC
TRBJ1-1 . . TRBV6-5 CASSYSTPTEAFF TGTGCCAGCAGTTACTCGACGCCAACTGAAGCTTTCTTT
TRBJ2-3 . . TRBV9 CASGQGTLDTQYF TGTGCCAGCGGGCAGGGGACCTTAGATACGCAGTATTTT
TRBJ1-1 . . TRBV30 CAWSVGLNLAGAFF TGTGCCTGGAGTGTTGGACTAAATTTAGCAGGAGCTTTCTTT
TRBJ2-2 . . TRBV2 CASMRGGRATGELFF TGTGCCAGCATGAGAGGGGGTCGGGCCACCGGGGAGCTGTTTTTT
TRBJ2-3 TRBD2 once TRBV15 CATSRVRGDPKQYF TGTGCCACCAGCAGAGTACGGGGGGACCCTAAGCAGTATTTT
TRBJ1-1 . . TRBV19 CASTAAGWQLNTEAFF TGTGCCAGCACCGCGGCCGGTTGGCAGTTGAACACTGAAGCTTTCTTT
TRBJ1-2 TRBD1 . TRBV2 CASRYRQGNRHYTF TGTGCCAGCAGGTACCGACAGGGGAATCGTCACTACACCTTC
TRBJ2-7 . . TRBV27 CASSSGVVNEQYF TGTGCCAGCAGTTCGGGGGTAGTGAACGAGCAGTACTTC
TRBJ1-5 . . TRBV5-8 CASSLDRPPEPQHF TGTGCCAGCAGCTTAGACAGGCCCCCAGAGCCCCAGCATTTT
TRBJ1-2 TRBD1 once TRBV4-2 CASSVPGTGGYGYTF TGTGCCAGCAGCGTCCCAGGGACAGGGGGCTACGGCTACACCTTC
TRBJ2-5 . . TRBV27 CASSRKYQETQYF TGTGCCAGCAGTCGAAAGTACCAAGAGACCCAGTACTTC
TRBJ1-1 . . TRBV21-1 CASSKGPGADTEAFF TGTGCCAGCAGCAAAGGTCCGGGGGCGGACACTGAAGCTTTCTTT
TRBJ2-2 . . TRBV7-2 CASSLGANTGELFF TGTGCCAGCAGCTTGGGGGCGAACACCGGGGAGCTGTTTTTT
TRBJ2-7 TRBD1 once TRBV19 CASSNPGQLSYEQYF TGTGCCAGTAGTAACCCGGGACAGTTATCCTACGAGCAGTACTTC
TRBJ2-5 . . TRBV5-1 CASSLALEETQYF TGCGCCAGCAGCTTGGCCCTAGAAGAGACCCAGTACTTC
TRBJ2-1 TRBD2 . TRBV11-3 CASSLGTSGGADEQFF TGTGCCAGCAGCTTAGGAACTAGCGGGGGGGCAGATGAGCAGTTCTTC
TRBJ1-1 TRBD1 . TRBV10-3 CAISEHRDREFNSGNTEAFF TGTGCCATCAGTGAACACCGGGACAGGGAGTTCAATTCGGGTAACACTGAAGCTTTCTTT